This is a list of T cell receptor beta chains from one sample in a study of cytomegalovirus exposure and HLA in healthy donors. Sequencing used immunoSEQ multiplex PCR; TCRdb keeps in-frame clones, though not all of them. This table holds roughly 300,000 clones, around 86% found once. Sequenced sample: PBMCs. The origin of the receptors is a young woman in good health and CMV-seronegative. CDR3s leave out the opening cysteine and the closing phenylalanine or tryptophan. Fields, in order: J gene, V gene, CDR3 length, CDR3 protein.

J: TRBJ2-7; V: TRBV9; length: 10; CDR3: ASSATGYEQY
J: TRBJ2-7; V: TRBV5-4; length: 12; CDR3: ASSFGREPHEQY
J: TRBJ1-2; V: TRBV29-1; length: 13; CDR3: SIYQVGTGGWGYT
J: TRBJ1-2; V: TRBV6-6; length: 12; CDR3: ASSYSGLLYGYT
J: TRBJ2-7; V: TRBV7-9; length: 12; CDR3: ASSLGQGGYEQY
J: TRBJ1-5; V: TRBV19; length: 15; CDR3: ASSIEEQGTGNQPQH
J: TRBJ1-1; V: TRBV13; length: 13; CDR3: ASSPGQGRDTEAF
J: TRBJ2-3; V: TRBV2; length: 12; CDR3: ASSTPGTGDTQY
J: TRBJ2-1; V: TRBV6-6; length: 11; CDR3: ASSYGGPNEQF
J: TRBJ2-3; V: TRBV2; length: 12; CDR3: ASSSRTATDTQY
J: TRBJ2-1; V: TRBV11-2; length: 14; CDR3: ASSNPPGSLRDEQF
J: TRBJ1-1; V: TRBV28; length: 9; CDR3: ASSRQGAAF
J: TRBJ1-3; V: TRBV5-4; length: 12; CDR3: ASSLDNSGNTIY
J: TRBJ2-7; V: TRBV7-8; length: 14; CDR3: ASSLVIGLAGDEQY
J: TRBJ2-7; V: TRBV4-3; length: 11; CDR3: ASSPGQGGEQY
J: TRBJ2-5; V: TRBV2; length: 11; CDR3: ASNFRLQETQY
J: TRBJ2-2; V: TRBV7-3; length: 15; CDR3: ASSAFYPQGGVWELF
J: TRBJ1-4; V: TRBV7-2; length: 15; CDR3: ASSSTGGAATNEKLF
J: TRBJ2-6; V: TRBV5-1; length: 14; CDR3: ASSEAGGFGANVLT
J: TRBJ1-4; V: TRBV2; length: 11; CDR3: ASRTGGDEKLF
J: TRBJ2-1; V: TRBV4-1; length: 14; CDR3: ASSQHTLLETNEQF
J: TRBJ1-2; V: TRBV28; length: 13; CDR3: ASSPTGGSNYGYT